Shown below are 16 T cell receptor beta chains from a single sample sequenced in a study of cytomegalovirus exposure and HLA in healthy donors. Use of 60 Vbeta and 13 Jbeta primers characterized the PCR. Clones were sequenced by immunoSEQ multiplex PCR, and TCRdb holds only the in-frame ones, with some missing. The table records about 190,000 clones, 80% to 90% of them present only once. The sample consisted of PBMCs. The receptors shown here come from a man aged 30 to 45 in good health and CMV-seronegative.

The chain uses TRBV4-1 and TRBJ1-5; D is unclear. V was clipped by 3 bases and J by 0 bases, with 9 bases between them. The CDR3 is made up of 15 amino acids. CDR1 MGHRA and CDR2 YSYEKL come from the germline V gene. The CDR3 sequence: CASSHNSYSNQPQHF. CDR3 DNA: TGCGCCAGCAGCCACAACAGCTATAGCAATCAGCCCCAGCATTTT.

V gene TRBV19 combines with J gene TRBJ1-3; D gene uncertain. Germline-derived CDR1 and CDR2 are LNHDA and SQIVND (reference sequence). The V end was cut by 8 bases, the J end by 4 bases, with 21 bases between. The CDR3 covers 16 residues. The CDR3 DNA reads as TGTGCCAGTCGTCGCCGGGGAGACCCTATGGGAAACACCATATATTTT. Translation: CASRRRGDPMGNTIYF.

The chain carries TRBV5-1 and TRBJ2-1; D may be TRBD1 (6 bases). V was trimmed by 4 bases and J by 3 bases, leaving 8 bases between them. This CDR3 has 13 amino acids. The germline V gene encodes CDR1 SGHRS and CDR2 YFSETQ. Here the CDR3 reads CASSVDSYNEQFF. The CDR3 nucleotides read TGCGCCAGCAGCGTGGACAGCTACAATGAGCAGTTCTTC.

This chain joins TRBV30 and TRBJ1-2, with D unresolved. There are 13 residues in the CDR3. Germline values: CDR1 GTSNPN, CDR2 SVGIG (reference sequence). The V gene lost 3 bases and the J gene lost 8 bases, with 16 bases spanning the gap. CDR3 sequence reads: CAWSGSEIQGYTF. CDR3 bases: TGTGCCTGGAGCGGATCGGAGATTCAGGGCTACACCTTC.

This rearrangement joins TRBV12-5 to TRBJ1-1; D remains unclear. Germline V gene lookup returns CDR1 LGHNT and CDR2 FRNRAP. The CDR3 spans 16 residues. The V end was cut by 2 bases, the J end by 6 bases, with 19 bases between. The CDR3 DNA sequence: TGTGCTAGTGGTTTGCTCAAGGAGGGCGGGTTTCCTGAAGCTTTCTTT. This sequence encodes CASGLLKEGGFPEAFF.

This chain joins TRBV28 and TRBJ1-6; the D is unclear. The V gene's germline CDR1 is MDHEN and CDR2 SYDVKM. The CDR3 sequence is 17 residues long. V was cut by 6 bases and J by 6 bases, with 21 bases left in between. The CDR3 sequence is CASSITTRERTNSPLHF. CDR3 nucleotide sequence: TGTGCCAGCAGCATCACAACTAGGGAAAGAACTAATTCACCCCTCCACTTT.

The chain combines TRBV19 with TRBJ1-5; 7 bases align to TRBD1. The V and J ends lost 4 bases and 6 bases, in that order; junction bases with no gene match: 6. The CDR3 has 14 residues. CDR1 is LNHDA, CDR2 SQIVND, per germline (reference sequence). CDR3 coding DNA: TGTGCCAGTAGTACCACAGGGGCTACTCAGCCCCAGCATTTT. Its protein product is CASSTTGATQPQHF.

V usage is TRBV30 and J usage is TRBJ2-2; 11 bases fit TRBD2. There are 15 residues in the CDR3. With V trimmed by 1 base and J by 7 bases, 5 bases remained unmatched. Germline V lookup: CDR1 GTSNPN, CDR2 SVGIG (reference sequence). CDR3 sequence (DNA): TGTGCCTGGAGTGCCTTAGCGGGAGGGGTCGGGGAGCTGTTTTTT. It is translated as CAWSALAGGVGELFF.

This chain uses TRBV5-5 with TRBJ2-3; 8 positions match TRBD1. CDR3 size: 15 residues. The V gene's germline CDR1 is SGHKS and CDR2 YYEKEE (reference sequence). Trimming at V came to 3 bases and at J to 1 base, leaving 4 bases not matched to a gene. CDR3 in amino acids: CASSWDRMGTDTQYF. Written as DNA, the CDR3 is TGTGCCAGCAGCTGGGACAGGATGGGCACAGATACGCAGTATTTT.

The CDR3 is CASSQLSLRELFF. The DNA of the CDR3 is TGTGCCAGCAGCCAATTGAGTCTACGTGAACTGTTTTTT. This sequence joins TRBV16 and TRBJ1-4; D gene unclear. The ends were cut back, 1 base at V and 12 bases at J, with 12 bases in the middle. The CDR3 loop spans 13 amino acids. CDR1 and CDR2 from the germline V gene are KGHSY and FQNENV.

This clone was counted between two and nine times. The chain couples TRBV10-1 to TRBJ2-3; 10 positions agree with TRBD1. Germline assignment: CDR1 WNHNN and CDR2 SYGVQD (reference sequence). The CDR3 sequence is 16 residues long. V lost 3 bases to trimming and J lost 5 bases; unmatched junction nucleotides: 8. The CDR3 nucleotides are TGCGCCAGCAGTGATGCGTTGGGACAGGGGCAAGATACGCAGTATTTT. This gives the protein CASSDALGQGQDTQYF.

V gene TRBV6-5 combines with J gene TRBJ2-5; 9 bases align to TRBD1. Germline CDR1 is MNHEY and CDR2 is SVGAGI. This CDR3 spans 15 amino acids. J gave up 5 bases and V 5 bases, and 9 bases lay outside the gene matches. The CDR3 region is CASSGNRGRGETQYF. The CDR3 DNA is TGTGCCAGCAGTGGGAACAGGGGGCGGGGGGAGACCCAGTACTTC.

The V and J genes are TRBV4-3 and TRBJ2-3; D uncertain. CDR3 size: 14 residues. Trimming stripped 1 base from V and 1 base from J, with 6 bases between. Germline V CDR1 and CDR2: LGHNA, YSLEER. Written as DNA, the CDR3 is TGCGCCAGCAGCCAAGCCCGGGGCACAGATACGCAGTATTTT. Its translation: CASSQARGTDTQYF.

The gene calls are TRBV19 and TRBJ1-5; TRBD1 matches 10 bases. V shed 5 bases and J 7 bases; nucleotides not matched to a gene: 5. This CDR3 region has 14 residues. Germline V gene sequence: CDR1 LNHDA, CDR2 SQIVND (reference sequence). CDR3 protein: CASSAGQGKQPQHF. CDR3 coding DNA: TGTGCCAGTAGTGCGGGACAGGGGAAACAGCCCCAGCATTTT.

The rearrangement joins TRBV29-1 to TRBJ2-7; unclear D gene. Trimming removed 4 bases at V and 4 bases at J, with 14 bases between. CDR1 is SQVTM, CDR2 ANQGSEA, per germline. The CDR3 is 13 residues long. This chain's CDR3 is CSVGGPDVYEQYF. CDR3 bases: TGCAGCGTTGGTGGGCCAGACGTTTACGAGCAGTACTTC.

This clone was seen just once. This chain uses TRBV7-9 with TRBJ1-4, with a weak D call TRBD1 (6 bases). The germline CDR1 and CDR2 sequences are SEHNR and FQNEAQ (reference sequence). V was trimmed by 4 bases and J by 4 bases, leaving 10 bases between them. This CDR3 comprises 14 residues. The CDR3 nucleotides are TGTGCCAGCAGCTCAGGGGCGTTTAATGAAAAACTGTTTTTT. Translating gives CASSSGAFNEKLFF.